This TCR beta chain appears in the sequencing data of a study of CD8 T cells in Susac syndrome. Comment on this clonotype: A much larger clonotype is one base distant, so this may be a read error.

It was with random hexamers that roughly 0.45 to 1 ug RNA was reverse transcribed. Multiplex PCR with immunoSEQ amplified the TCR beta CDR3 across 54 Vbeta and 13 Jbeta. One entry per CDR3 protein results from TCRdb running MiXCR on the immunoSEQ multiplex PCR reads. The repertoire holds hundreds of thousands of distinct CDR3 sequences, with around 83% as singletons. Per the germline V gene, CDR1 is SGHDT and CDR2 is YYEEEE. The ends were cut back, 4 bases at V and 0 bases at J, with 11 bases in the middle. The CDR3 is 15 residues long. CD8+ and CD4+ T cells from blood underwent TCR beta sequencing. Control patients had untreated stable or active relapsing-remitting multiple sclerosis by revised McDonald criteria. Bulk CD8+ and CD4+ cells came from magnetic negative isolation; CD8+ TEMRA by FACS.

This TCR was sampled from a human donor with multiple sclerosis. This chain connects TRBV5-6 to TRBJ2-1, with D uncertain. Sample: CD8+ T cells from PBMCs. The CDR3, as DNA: TGTGCCAGCAGCCAAGACTGGAGCTCCTACAATGAGCAGTTCTTC. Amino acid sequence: CASSQDWSSYNEQFF. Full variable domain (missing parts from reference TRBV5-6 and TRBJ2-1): DAGVTQSPTHLIKTRGQQVTLRCSPKSGHDTVSWYQQALGQGPQFIFQYYEEEERQRGNFPDRFSGHQFPNYSSELNVNALLLGDSALYLCASSQDWSSYNEQFFGPGTRLTVL.